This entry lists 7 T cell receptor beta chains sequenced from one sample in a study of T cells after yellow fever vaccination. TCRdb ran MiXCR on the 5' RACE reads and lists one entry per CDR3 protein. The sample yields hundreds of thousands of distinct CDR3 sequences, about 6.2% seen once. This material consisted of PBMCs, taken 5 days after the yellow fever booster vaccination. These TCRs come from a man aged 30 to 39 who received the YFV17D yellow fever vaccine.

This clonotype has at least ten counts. The CDR3 spells CASSFTGGAYGYTF. The CDR3 nucleotides read TGTGCCAGCAGTTTCACAGGGGGAGCCTATGGCTACACCTTC. This chain connects TRBV12-3 or TRBV12-4 to TRBJ1-2; TRBD1 matches at 8 bases. The CDR3 runs 14 residues. V was clipped by 3 bases and J by 4 bases; unmatched bases: 4.

The CDR3 DNA sequence: TGTGCCAGCAGTGACGGACAGACTTATGGCTACACCTTC. Protein sequence: CASSDGQTYGYTF. The chain employs TRBV2 and TRBJ1-2, with D perhaps TRBD1 (6 bases). Per germline, CDR1 SNHLY and CDR2 FYNNEI. This CDR3 is built from 13 residues. Trimming stripped 3 bases from V and 5 bases from J, with 10 bases between.

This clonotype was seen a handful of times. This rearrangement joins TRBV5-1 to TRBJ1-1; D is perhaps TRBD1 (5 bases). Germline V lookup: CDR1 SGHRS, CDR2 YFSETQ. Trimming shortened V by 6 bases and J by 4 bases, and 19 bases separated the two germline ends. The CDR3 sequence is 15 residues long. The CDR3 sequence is CASNRLGGERTEAFF. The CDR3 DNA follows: TGCGCCAGCAACCGCCTTGGGGGGGAGCGCACTGAAGCTTTCTTT.

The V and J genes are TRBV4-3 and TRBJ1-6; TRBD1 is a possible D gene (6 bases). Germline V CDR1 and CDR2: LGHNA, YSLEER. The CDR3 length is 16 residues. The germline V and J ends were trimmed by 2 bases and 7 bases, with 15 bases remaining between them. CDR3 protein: CASSQNPGHLNSPLHF. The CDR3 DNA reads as TGCGCCAGCAGCCAAAATCCGGGACACTTAAATTCACCCCTCCACTTT.

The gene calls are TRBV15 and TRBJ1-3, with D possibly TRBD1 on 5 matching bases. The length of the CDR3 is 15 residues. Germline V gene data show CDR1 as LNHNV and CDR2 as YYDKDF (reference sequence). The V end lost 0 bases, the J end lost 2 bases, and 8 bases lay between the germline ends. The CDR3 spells CATSRDPGPGNTIYF. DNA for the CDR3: TGTGCCACCAGCAGAGATCCAGGGCCTGGAAACACCATATATTTT.

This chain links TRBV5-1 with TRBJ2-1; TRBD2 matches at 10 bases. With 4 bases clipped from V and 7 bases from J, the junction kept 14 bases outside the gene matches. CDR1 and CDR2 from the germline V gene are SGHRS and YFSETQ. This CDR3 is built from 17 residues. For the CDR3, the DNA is TGCGCCAGCAGCCCCAAACCCCCGGGACTAGCGACTAATGAGCAGTTCTTC. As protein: CASSPKPPGLATNEQFF.

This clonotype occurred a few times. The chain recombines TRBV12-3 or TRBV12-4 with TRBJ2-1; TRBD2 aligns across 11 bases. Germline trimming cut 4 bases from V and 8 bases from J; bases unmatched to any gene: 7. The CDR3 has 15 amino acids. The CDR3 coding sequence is TGTGCCAGCAGTTATAAGACTAGCGGGATCGATGAGCAGTTCTTC. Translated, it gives CASSYKTSGIDEQFF.